One sample yielded the 9 T cell receptor beta chains listed below, sequenced in a study of T cells after yellow fever vaccination. TCRdb analysed the 5' RACE reads with MiXCR anew, one entry per CDR3 protein. The sample lists hundreds of thousands of distinct CDR3 sequences; approximately 13% were seen once. Sequenced material: PBMCs, taken on the day of the yellow fever booster vaccination. The receptors here all came from a man aged 30 to 45 who received the YFV17D yellow fever vaccine.

The V call is TRBV20-1, the J call TRBJ1-2, with D possibly TRBD1 on 6 matching bases. CDR1 and CDR2 (germline): DFQATT, SNEGSKA (reference sequence). Trimming stripped 1 base from V and 8 bases from J, with 8 bases between. The CDR3 is 11 residues long. The CDR3 spells CSARGTVGYTF. The CDR3 DNA reads as TGCAGTGCTAGAGGGACAGTCGGCTACACCTTC.

The chain joins TRBV3-1 to TRBJ1-2, with D hard to call. The V end was cut by 11 bases, the J end by 5 bases, with 33 bases between. Germline V gene data show CDR1 as LGHDT and CDR2 as YNNKEL (reference sequence). The CDR3 spans 18 residues. CDR3 loop: CASCQDPQRGSGRYGYTF. The CDR3 bases are TGTGCCTCCTGCCAAGATCCCCAGCGCGGGAGTGGGAGGTATGGCTACACCTTC.

This rearrangement joins TRBV4-3 to TRBJ2-6; D is unresolved. Germline CDR1 reads LGHNA; CDR2 reads YSLEER. Trimming stripped 0 bases from V and 6 bases from J, with 9 bases between. This CDR3 is built from 15 residues. The CDR3 DNA follows: TGCGCCAGCAGCCAAGAAGCTGGTGCGGCCAACGTCCTGACTTTC. This sequence encodes CASSQEAGAANVLTF.

The chain links TRBV3-1 to TRBJ2-2, with TRBD2 matching over 7 bases. V trimming: 4 bases; J trimming: 6 bases; junction bases outside the gene matches: 2. The CDR3 extends over 13 amino acids. Germline assignment: CDR1 LGHDT and CDR2 YNNKEL (reference sequence). CDR3: CASSPLAAGELFF. The CDR3 nucleotides are TGTGCCAGCAGCCCTCTAGCGGCCGGGGAGCTGTTTTTT.

Ten or more counts support this clonotype. The gene calls are TRBV12-3 or TRBV12-4 and TRBJ2-2; 8 bases match TRBD2. The CDR3 is 17 residues long. Trimming took 7 bases from V and 4 from J; bases not matched to a gene: 14. The chain's CDR3 is CASNPGGGRVRTGELFF. The DNA of the CDR3 is TGTGCCAGCAACCCGGGGGGGGGCAGGGTACGCACCGGGGAGCTGTTTTTT.

This clonotype was recorded at least ten times. The chain uses TRBV7-9 and TRBJ2-5; D gene ambiguous. Germline V gene lookup returns CDR1 SEHNR and CDR2 FQNEAQ (reference sequence). V was shortened by 4 bases and J by 1 base, with 10 bases between the two germline ends. CDR3 size: 14 residues. This CDR3 reads CASSSQLGQETQYF. CDR3 nucleotide sequence: TGTGCCAGCAGCTCCCAGCTTGGCCAAGAGACCCAGTACTTC.

J is TRBJ2-5 and V is TRBV20-1; D perhaps matches TRBD2 (5 bases). The germline CDR1 and CDR2 sequences are DFQATT and SNEGSKA (reference sequence). Trimming took 6 bases from V and 4 from J, leaving 18 bases between them. This CDR3 is built from 14 residues. The CDR3 DNA reads TGCAGTGCACCTAATAGAGAGGGTCGAGAGACCCAGTACTTC. Its protein product is CSAPNREGRETQYF.

The V gene is TRBV4-3, the J gene TRBJ2-7; 8 nucleotides line up with TRBD2. The CDR3 is 15 residues long. V trimming: 2 bases; J trimming: 1 base; junction bases outside the gene matches: 4. Germline V CDR1 and CDR2: LGHNA, YSLEER. The CDR3 loop is CASSQRLAPSYEQYF. The CDR3 DNA follows: TGCGCCAGCAGCCAACGACTAGCGCCGTCCTACGAGCAGTACTTC.

The table lists this clonotype with many counts. The CDR3 DNA is TGCAGTGCTTCCGGGACTAGCGGGTGGAACACAGATACGCAGTATTTT. This encodes CSASGTSGWNTDTQYF. The rearrangement uses TRBV20-1 and TRBJ2-3, with 12 bases that match TRBD2. V lost 5 bases and J lost 2; bases outside the gene matches: 8. Germline lookup yields CDR1 DFQATT and CDR2 SNEGSKA (reference sequence). The CDR3 is 16 amino acids.